The T cell receptor (beta chain) under discussion was sequenced for a study of CD8 T cells in Susac syndrome. Sequencing of TCR beta was undertaken in CD8+ and CD4+ T cells derived from blood. Treatment-naive patients with stable or active relapsing-remitting disease were the multiple sclerosis controls. V was pared by 5 bases and J by 2 bases, with 7 bases of the junction left unmatched. The CDR3 totals 16 residues. The V gene's germline CDR1 is SGHTA and CDR2 FQGNSA. Random hexamers were used to reverse transcribe the RNA input (about 0.5 to 1 ug). MiXCR, run by TCRdb on the immunoSEQ multiplex PCR reads, gives a single entry per CDR3 protein. This sample yields about 130,000 distinct CDR3 sequences, of which approximately 94% are seen a single time; 0.095% to 0.15% belongs to the top ten.

The sequencing input was CD4+ T cells from PBMCs. The chain carries TRBV7-2 and TRBJ2-2, with 8 bases aligning to TRBD1. The TCR comes from a human donor with multiple sclerosis. The CDR3 sequence: CASSPPGQVNTGELFF. The CDR3 nucleotides are TGTGCCAGCAGCCCCCCGGGACAGGTTAACACCGGGGAGCTGTTTTTT.